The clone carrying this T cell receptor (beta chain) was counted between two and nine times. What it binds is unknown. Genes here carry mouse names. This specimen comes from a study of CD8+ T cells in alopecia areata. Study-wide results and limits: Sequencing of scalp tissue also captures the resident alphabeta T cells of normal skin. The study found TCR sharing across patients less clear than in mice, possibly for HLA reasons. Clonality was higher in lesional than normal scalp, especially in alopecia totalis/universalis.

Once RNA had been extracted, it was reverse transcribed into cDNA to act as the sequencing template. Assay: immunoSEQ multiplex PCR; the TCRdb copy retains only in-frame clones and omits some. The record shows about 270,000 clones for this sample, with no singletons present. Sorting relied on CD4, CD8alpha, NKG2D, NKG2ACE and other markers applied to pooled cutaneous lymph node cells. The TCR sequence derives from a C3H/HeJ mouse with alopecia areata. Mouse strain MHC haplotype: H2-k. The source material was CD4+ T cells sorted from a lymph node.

CDR3 bases read: TGTGCTAGCAGTCCCGACAGGATTGCT. Its protein is CASSPDRIA. The whole CDR3 region reads CASSPDRIAEQFF. V and J are TRBV29 and TRBJ2-1, with D possibly TRBD1 on 6 matching bases. The read falls 4 residues short of the CDR3 end, and the missing part is taken from the germline J gene. Trimming shortened V by 5 bases and J by 6 bases, and 11 bases separated the two germline ends. CDR3 length equals 13 residues. Germline CDR1 and CDR2: MSHET and SYDVDS.